The 2 T cell receptor beta chains listed next were all sequenced from one sample in a study of blood T cell repertoires in COVID-19. Libraries were prepared by immunoSEQ multiplex PCR; TCRdb keeps only in-frame clonotypes and omits some of them. The sample includes around 210,000 clones, 85% of them seen just once. The specimen sequenced was peripheral blood. The receptors here all came from a man between 50 and 59 years old with COVID-19, enrolled during active disease.

The CDR3 sequence is CASSPTGRVYEQYF. In DNA form, the CDR3 reads TGTGCCAGCAGCCCGACTGGGCGGGTCTACGAGCAGTACTTC. The chain links TRBV3-1 (or the pseudogene TRBV3-2) to TRBJ2-7; TRBD2 might be the D (5 bases). Trimming stripped 4 bases from V and 3 bases from J, with 13 bases between. CDR3 size: 14 residues. Germline lookup yields CDR1 LGHDT and CDR2 YNNKEL (reference sequence).

This clone was seen at least ten times. The chain links TRBV10-3 to TRBJ2-1, with D tentatively TRBD2 (5 bases). The V end was cut by 2 bases, the J end by 2 bases, with 10 bases between. Per germline, CDR1 ENHRY and CDR2 SYGVKD. The CDR3 runs to 15 residues. The CDR3 DNA follows: TGTGCCATCAGTGAGACCGAGGGAACCTACAATGAGCAGTTCTTC. This sequence encodes CAISETEGTYNEQFF.